Below, 24 T cell receptor beta chains from the same sample are listed, as sequenced in a study of blood T cell repertoires in COVID-19. The repertoire was sequenced with immunoSEQ multiplex PCR; TCRdb's copy has only in-frame clones and lacks some. The data hold approximately 280,000 clones, with 80% to 95% observed a single time. Sequencing input: peripheral blood. These receptor sequences come from a woman aged 25 to 39 with COVID-19, enrolled during active disease.

The chain recombines TRBV27 with TRBJ1-4; D gene unclear. The germline V gene encodes CDR1 MNHEY and CDR2 SMNVEV (reference sequence). With 0 bases removed from V and 6 bases from J, the gap between germline ends came to 11 bases. This CDR3 contains 15 residues. In DNA form, the CDR3 reads TGTGCCAGCAGTTTATCCCCCGAGTCATATGAAAAACTGTTTTTT. Translation gives CASSLSPESYEKLFF.

This rearrangement joins TRBV18 to TRBJ1-2; possible D gene TRBD1, 6 bases. V lost 0 bases and J 8 bases, leaving 16 bases between the germline ends. The CDR3 has 15 residues. Germline CDR1 reads KGHSH; CDR2 reads LQKENI. The chain's CDR3 is CASSPPGLQGFGYTF. CDR3 in DNA: TGTGCCAGCTCACCACCGGGCTTACAGGGCTTCGGCTACACCTTC.

This clone was recorded once. The chain joins TRBV19 to TRBJ1-5; D not resolved. The ends were cut back, 7 bases at V and 6 bases at J, with 16 bases in the middle. The CDR3 spans 14 residues. Per germline, CDR1 LNHDA and CDR2 SQIVND (reference sequence). The CDR3 DNA reads TGTGCCAGTACCCGGTGGGAGTTTGGTCAGCCCCAGCATTTT. Translation: CASTRWEFGQPQHF.

The rearrangement links TRBV13 to TRBJ2-7; a weak D match, TRBD1 (5 bases). The CDR3 spans 14 residues. Trimming took 3 bases from V and 0 from J, leaving 9 bases between them. Germline CDR1 and CDR2: PRHDT and FYEKMQ (reference sequence). The CDR3 protein is CASSFGQYSYEQYF. The CDR3 region has the DNA TGTGCCAGCAGCTTTGGACAATACTCCTACGAGCAGTACTTC.

Here the CDR3 reads CASSSQGGSEKLFF. CDR3 in DNA: TGTGCCAGCAGTTCGCAGGGGGGCAGTGAAAAACTGTTTTTT. The chain recombines TRBV27 with TRBJ1-4; 7 bases agree with TRBD1. The length of the CDR3 is 14 residues. The V segment lost 4 bases and the J segment 7 bases; nucleotides outside the gene matches: 6. CDR1 and CDR2 from the germline V gene are MNHEY and SMNVEV (reference sequence).

This chain uses TRBV28 with TRBJ2-7, with TRBD2 identical over 8 bases. There are 14 residues in the CDR3. Germline V gene sequence: CDR1 MDHEN, CDR2 SYDVKM. Germline trimming cut 11 bases from V and 6 bases from J; bases unmatched to any gene: 15. CDR3 residues: CAGSPAGGWGEQYF. The CDR3 DNA reads as TGTGCCGGCTCACCCGCGGGGGGCTGGGGCGAGCAGTACTTC. Full variable domain (remainder filled in from reference TRBV28 and TRBJ2-7): DVKVTQSSRYLVKRTGEKVFLECVQDMDHENMFWYRQDPGLGLRLIYFSYDVKMKEKGDIPEGYSVSREKKERFSLILESASTNQTSMYLCAGSPAGGWGEQYFGPGTRLTVT.

CDR3 DNA sequence: TGTGCCAGCAGCTTGCGAGGCAGCCGTGAAAAACTGTTTTTT. The encoded protein is CASSLRGSREKLFF. This chain joins TRBV5-4 and TRBJ1-4; the D is unclear. The V end lost 1 base, the J end lost 7 bases, and 11 bases lay between the germline ends. The CDR3 extends over 14 amino acids. The germline CDR1 and CDR2 sequences are SGHNT and YYREEE (reference sequence).

The V and J genes are TRBV18 and TRBJ1-1; 8 positions agree with TRBD1. CDR3 length: 15 residues. J was trimmed by 4 bases and V by 3 bases; bases with no gene match: 7. Per germline, CDR1 KGHSH and CDR2 LQKENI. The CDR3 bases are TGTGCCAGCTCACCTGCCGGGACAGGTCGCACTGAAGCTTTCTTT. Amino acid sequence: CASSPAGTGRTEAFF.

The genes are TRBV20-1 and TRBJ2-7, with 12 bases identical to TRBD2. The CDR3 extends over 14 amino acids. Germline V CDR1 and CDR2: DFQATT, SNEGSKA (reference sequence). Trimming at V came to 3 bases and at J to 6 bases, leaving 6 bases not matched to a gene. CDR3 sequence: CSASILTSGSEQYF. The CDR3 region has the DNA TGCAGTGCTAGTATCCTGACTAGCGGGAGCGAGCAGTACTTC.

This clone was seen a handful of times. The chain's CDR3 is CASSIGGYETQYF. The CDR3 DNA is TGTGCCAGCAGCATCGGGGGGTATGAGACCCAGTACTTC. The chain combines TRBV9 with TRBJ2-5; 7 bases match TRBD2. Germline V lookup: CDR1 SGDLS, CDR2 YYNGEE. J lost 5 bases, V lost 4 bases, and 5 bases had no gene match. This CDR3 has 13 residues. Filled out from reference TRBV9 and TRBJ2-5, the complete variable domain reads DSGVTQTPKHLITATGQRVTLRCSPRSGDLSVYWYQQSLDQGLQFLIQYYNGEERAKGNILERFSAQQFPDLHSELNLSSLELGDSALYFCASSIGGYETQYFGPGTRLLVL.

The chain carries TRBV5-5 and TRBJ2-3, with 8 nucleotides matching TRBD2. With V trimmed by 2 bases and J by 4 bases, 9 bases remained unmatched. The CDR3 runs to 16 residues. CDR1 is SGHKS and CDR2 is YYEKEE in the germline V gene (reference sequence). The CDR3 coding sequence is TGTGCCAGCAGCTTCCCTTTAGCGGGAATCGCAGATACGCAGTATTTT. This sequence encodes CASSFPLAGIADTQYF.

This clone was picked up one time. The V and J genes are TRBV11-2 and TRBJ2-4; TRBD1 matches at 8 bases. Germline-derived CDR1 and CDR2 are SGHAT and FQNNGV. The ends lost 3 bases at V and 8 bases at J; junction bases unmatched: 3. The CDR3 contains 13 residues. The CDR3 DNA sequence: TGTGCCAGCAGCTTGGGACAGGTGGACATTCAGTACTTC. This sequence encodes CASSLGQVDIQYF.

This clone was seen a handful of times. This rearrangement joins TRBV29-1 to TRBJ2-2; 8 positions match TRBD1. The germline CDR1 and CDR2 sequences are SQVTM and ANQGSEA. This CDR3 contains 16 residues. Trimming at V came to 0 bases and at J to 7 bases, leaving 10 bases not matched to a gene. The CDR3 nucleotides are TGCAGCGTTGAAGATTTGTCCAGGGGGCAAAGCGGGGAGCTGTTTTTT. This codes for CSVEDLSRGQSGELFF.

This rearrangement joins TRBV24-1 to TRBJ2-2, with TRBD1 as a possible D gene (6 bases). Per the germline V gene, CDR1 is KGHDR and CDR2 is SFDVKD. This CDR3 is built from 15 residues. Trimming left V 5 bases short and J 9 bases short, with 18 bases between. In nucleotides, the CDR3 is TGTGCCACCAGTGGGAGCACAGGGATTTACCGGGAGCTGTTTTTT. It specifies CATSGSTGIYRELFF.

V gene TRBV19 combines with J gene TRBJ1-2; no reliable D call. Germline CDR1 and CDR2: LNHDA and SQIVND (reference sequence). The length of the CDR3 is 12 residues. V was cut by 10 bases and J by 4 bases, with 13 bases left in between. In DNA form, the CDR3 reads TGTGCCACCCGGGAGCCGTCCTATGGCTACACCTTC. Its protein is CATREPSYGYTF. Looking up the rest from reference TRBV19 and TRBJ1-2 gives the full variable domain: DGGITQSPKYLFRKEGQNVTLSCEQNLNHDAMYWYRQDPGQGLRLIYYSQIVNDFQKGDIAEGYSVSREKKESFPLTVTSAQKNPTAFYLCATREPSYGYTFGSGTRLTVV.

This chain connects TRBV6-2 or TRBV6-3 to TRBJ1-3; no reliable D call. V lost 4 bases, J lost 0 bases, and 13 bases lay in between. The CDR3 sequence is 16 residues long. From germline, CDR1 is MNHEY and CDR2 SVGEGT. CDR3 residues: CASSLVGGSSGNTIYF. DNA for the CDR3: TGTGCCAGCAGTTTGGTCGGCGGTAGCTCTGGAAACACCATATATTTT.

This sequence joins TRBV10-3 and TRBJ1-1; 7 nucleotides align to TRBD1. Germline lookup yields CDR1 ENHRY and CDR2 SYGVKD. V shed 7 bases, J shed 5 bases, and the junction held 7 bases outside the gene matches. The CDR3 runs to 13 residues. The CDR3 DNA follows: TGTGCCATCATGAGACAGGGTGATACTGAAGCTTTCTTT. Translating gives CAIMRQGDTEAFF.

This rearrangement joins TRBV9 to TRBJ2-3, with 10 bases aligning to TRBD2. With 0 bases clipped from V and 3 bases from J, the junction kept 10 bases outside the gene matches. The CDR3 consists of 18 residues. CDR1 and CDR2 from the germline V gene are SGDLS and YYNGEE. CDR3: CASSVESSVAGGTDTQYF. In nucleotides, the CDR3 is TGTGCCAGCAGCGTAGAGTCATCGGTAGCGGGAGGAACAGATACGCAGTATTTT.

Only a few counts were recorded for this clone. The chain is built from TRBV4-1 and TRBJ2-7; 10 bases map to TRBD1. CDR1 and CDR2 from the germline V gene are MGHRA and YSYEKL. This CDR3 has 15 amino acids. J gave up 5 bases and V 0 bases, and 4 bases lay outside the gene matches. The CDR3 nucleotides read TGCGCCAGCAGCCAAGAGGTGACAGGGGGCGACGAGCAGTACTTC. Protein sequence: CASSQEVTGGDEQYF.

The CDR3 sequence: CASSLKNVDIQYF. DNA for the CDR3: TGTGCCAGCAGCTTGAAAAACGTAGACATTCAGTACTTC. V is TRBV5-4 and J is TRBJ2-4; D is uncertain. The CDR3 consists of 13 residues. Germline V CDR1 and CDR2: SGHNT, YYREEE (reference sequence). Trimming left V 1 base short and J 8 bases short, with 10 bases between.

This chain uses TRBV29-1 with TRBJ1-2; D unresolved. The CDR3 is 13 amino acids. Germline-derived CDR1 and CDR2 are SQVTM and ANQGSEA. V was trimmed by 2 bases and J by 4 bases, leaving 11 bases between them. The CDR3 coding sequence is TGCAGCGTTGAATACTCGGAGGGCTATGGCTACACCTTC. Translation gives CSVEYSEGYGYTF.

J is TRBJ2-7 and V is TRBV6-5; possible D gene TRBD2, 6 bases. The length of the CDR3 is 14 residues. Per germline, CDR1 MNHEY and CDR2 SVGAGI. Trimming took 5 bases from V and 0 from J, leaving 11 bases between them. CDR3 amino acids: CASSTIAASYEQYF. The CDR3, as DNA: TGTGCCAGCAGTACCATAGCGGCCTCCTACGAGCAGTACTTC.

The J gene is TRBJ2-6, the V gene TRBV5-1; possibly TRBD1 for D (6 bases). V lost 4 bases and J 2 bases, leaving 16 bases between the germline ends. The CDR3 totals 17 residues. From germline, CDR1 is SGHRS and CDR2 YFSETQ. DNA for the CDR3: TGCGCCAGCAGCACCGACCTCAGGGGAACTGGGGCCAACGTCCTGACTTTC. It yields the protein CASSTDLRGTGANVLTF.

The rearrangement joins TRBV7-9 to TRBJ2-5; maybe TRBD2 (6 bases). The CDR3 runs 16 residues. Germline V gene lookup returns CDR1 SEHNR and CDR2 FQNEAQ (reference sequence). V dropped 11 bases and J dropped 3 bases, with 25 bases sitting between them. The CDR3 region has the DNA TGTGCCGGGTCGCGTTTACCGGGGGTAGGGGAAGAGACCCAGTACTTC. Protein sequence: CAGSRLPGVGEETQYF.